This is a list of T cell receptor beta chains from one sample in a study of T cell responses to AZD1222 COVID-19 vaccine. Assay: immunoSEQ multiplex PCR; the TCRdb copy retains only in-frame clones and omits some. In the table there are about 120,000 clones, 90% of which are singletons. Material: peripheral blood, obtained 28 days after the second dose of the MenACWY control vaccine. These receptors came from an adult who received the MenACWY meningococcal vaccine as a control. Each CDR3 is given with its conserved first and last residue. Each record gives: J gene, clone size, D gene, V gene, CDR3 protein, CDR3 DNA. A D gene is named only where the DNA matches it firmly. Clone size is given for some rows only: seen once, a few or many times, or a class if the clone is expanded.

TRBJ2-3 | - | TRBD1 | TRBV20-1 | CSAGTGDTQYF | TGCAGTGCCGGGACAGGCGATACGCAGTATTTT
TRBJ2-1 | - | TRBD2 | TRBV28 | CASSPTGLAVEQFF | TGTGCCAGCAGTCCCACGGGACTAGCGGTTGAGCAGTTCTTC
TRBJ2-3 | - | TRBD2 | TRBV24-1 | CATSDSILSAGGPPTDTQYF | TGTGCCACCAGTGATTCGATTCTTTCGGCGGGAGGGCCCCCCACAGATACGCAGTATTTT
TRBJ1-2 | - | - | TRBV4-1 | CASSQGRGFNYGYTF | TGCGCCAGCAGCCAAGGGAGGGGATTTAACTATGGCTACACCTTC
TRBJ2-1 | - | - | TRBV7-9 | CASSLVLAFDEQFF | TGTGCCAGCAGCTTAGTATTGGCGTTTGATGAGCAGTTCTTC
TRBJ1-2 | - | - | TRBV5-6 | CASSYGGSYGYTF | TGTGCCAGCAGCTATGGGGGCAGTTATGGCTACACCTTC
TRBJ1-1 | - | - | TRBV2 | CASKTGAEAFF | TGTGCCAGCAAAACCGGGGCTGAAGCTTTCTTT
TRBJ2-3 | - | - | TRBV19 | CASSMDGGGTAQYF | TGTGCCAGTAGTATGGATGGGGGAGGAACCGCGCAGTATTTT
TRBJ2-5 | - | - | TRBV7-2 | CASSPGYLETQYF | TGTGCCAGCAGCCCAGGGTACTTGGAGACCCAGTACTTC
TRBJ2-3 | - | - | TRBV7-2 | CASSLTFAGLSTDTQYF | TGTGCCAGCAGCTTGACTTTCGCGGGGCTAAGCACAGATACGCAGTATTTT
TRBJ1-2 | - | - | TRBV19 | CASRGTNYGYTF | TGTGCCAGTAGGGGGACTAACTATGGCTACACCTTC
TRBJ2-5 | - | - | TRBV18 | CASSQRGTMQETQYF | TGTGCCAGCTCACAGCGCGGGACGATGCAAGAGACCCAGTACTTC
TRBJ2-1 | once | TRBD2 | TRBV7-3 | CASSVLAGGLGEQFF | TGTGCCAGCAGCGTGCTAGCGGGAGGTCTCGGTGAGCAGTTCTTC
TRBJ2-3 | - | TRBD1 | TRBV7-9 | CASSSPQGAGTDTQYF | TGTGCCAGCAGCTCCCCACAGGGGGCGGGCACAGATACGCAGTATTTT
TRBJ2-4 | - | TRBD1 | TRBV2 | CASRDRGAKNIQYF | TGTGCCAGCAGGGACAGGGGGGCCAAAAACATTCAGTACTTC
TRBJ1-2 | - | - | TRBV7-9 | CAGGADSYGYTF | TGTGCCGGAGGGGCGGATTCCTATGGCTACACCTTC